Shown below are 10 T cell receptor beta chains from a single sample sequenced in a study of response to subunit inactivated influenza vaccine. TCRdb re-analysed the RT-PCR reads in MiXCR, keeping a single row per CDR3 protein. The sample lists under 200,000 distinct CDR3 sequences, approximately 11% seen once, with 9.5% to 15% in the top ten. The sequencing used non-naive T cells sorted from PBMCs, collected more than 35 days after vaccination. The receptors stem from a man aged 50 to 60 who received an inactivated influenza vaccine.

The V call is TRBV20-1, the J call TRBJ1-4; no reliable D call. V was cut by 3 bases and J by 8 bases, with 16 bases left in between. The germline gives CDR1 DFQATT, CDR2 SNEGSKA (reference sequence). This CDR3 region has 14 residues. Here the CDR3 DNA reads TGCAGTGCTAGGGATCACGGGGTGGGGGAAAAACTGTTTTTT. It specifies CSARDHGVGEKLFF.

As for this clonotype: At one end, the junction sequence differs from germline, possibly due to a read error. The chain combines TRBV7-2 with TRBJ2-5; 7 nucleotides agree with TRBD1. CDR1 is SGHTA and CDR2 is FQGNSA in the germline V gene. CDR3 length: 16 amino acids. For the CDR3, the DNA is TGTGCCAGCAGTTTAGTAGACAGGGTCCCGGGGGAGACCCAGTACTTC. Encoded protein: CASSLVDRVPGETQYF.

V gene TRBV7-9 combines with J gene TRBJ1-2; D not resolved. From germline, CDR1 is SEHNR and CDR2 FQNEAQ (reference sequence). The length of the CDR3 is 15 residues. V was trimmed by 3 bases and J by 4 bases, leaving 15 bases between them. The CDR3 region has the DNA TGTGCCAGCAGCTTGATGACGGGGAGTCCCTATGGCTACACCTTC. The encoded protein is CASSLMTGSPYGYTF. Looking up the rest from reference TRBV7-9 and TRBJ1-2 gives the full variable domain: DTGVSQNPRHKITKRGQNVTFRCDPISEHNRLYWYRQTLGQGPEFLTYFQNEAQLEKSRLLSDRFSAERPKGSFSTLEIQRTEQGDSAMYLCASSLMTGSPYGYTFGSGTRLTVV.

The chain links TRBV24-1 to TRBJ2-5; 8 positions agree with TRBD1. V lost 1 base and J lost 4; bases outside the gene matches: 4. CDR3 size: 15 residues. The germline V gene has CDR1 KGHDR and CDR2 SFDVKD. The CDR3 DNA is TGTGCCACCAGTGATTTTAGGACAGGGCTAGAGACCCAGTACTTC. The encoded protein is CATSDFRTGLETQYF.

The chain links TRBV27 to TRBJ1-5, with no clear D. This CDR3 is 12 amino acids long. The V gene lost 5 bases and the J gene lost 4 bases, with 6 bases spanning the gap. CDR1 is MNHEY, CDR2 SMNVEV, per germline (reference sequence). The CDR3 loop reads CASSQTNQPQHF. DNA of the CDR3: TGTGCCAGCAGTCAGACGAATCAGCCCCAGCATTTT.

The chain joins TRBV6-5 to TRBJ1-4; 7 positions agree with TRBD1. The CDR3 is 15 residues long. Per the germline V gene, CDR1 is MNHEY and CDR2 is SVGAGI. With V trimmed by 0 bases and J by 8 bases, 6 bases remained unmatched. The CDR3, as DNA: TGTGCCAGCAGTTACTCGGTAGGGGGCGGAGAAAAACTGTTTTTT. This encodes CASSYSVGGGEKLFF.

The chain employs TRBV7-9 and TRBJ2-5, with 9 bases lining up with TRBD2. Trimming cost V 6 bases and J 4 bases; bases outside gene matches: 9. CDR3 length: 15 residues. Germline V CDR1 and CDR2: SEHNR, FQNEAQ (reference sequence). The CDR3 spells CASSPGPTSGETQYF. The CDR3 nucleotides are TGTGCCAGCAGTCCCGGCCCGACTAGCGGAGAGACCCAGTACTTC.

This clonotype was seen a few times. The genes are TRBV5-5 and TRBJ1-1; D is unresolved. The CDR3 has 13 residues. Germline-derived CDR1 and CDR2 are SGHKS and YYEKEE (reference sequence). Deletions cut 4 bases from V and 3 bases from J, with 10 bases between. The CDR3 DNA sequence: TGTGCCAGCAGCCACGACGTAGACACTGAAGCTTTCTTT. It is translated as CASSHDVDTEAFF.

This clonotype was picked up many times. The chain combines TRBV5-5 with TRBJ1-1, with D perhaps matching TRBD1 (5 bases). Germline V gene sequence: CDR1 SGHKS, CDR2 YYEKEE (reference sequence). CDR3 length: 15 amino acids. Trimming shortened V by 2 bases and J by 9 bases, and 20 bases separated the two germline ends. CDR3: CASSFTLTAGEKAFF. The CDR3 DNA follows: TGTGCCAGCAGCTTCACGCTAACCGCGGGGGAAAAAGCTTTCTTT.

This clonotype came up many times. The chain recombines TRBV7-8 with TRBJ1-1; the match to TRBD1 covers 7 bases. The V segment lost 1 base and the J segment 1 base; nucleotides outside the gene matches: 3. Germline loops: CDR1 SGHVS, CDR2 FQNEAQ. CDR3 length: 15 residues. The CDR3: CASSLERQGNTEAFF. The CDR3 region has the DNA TGTGCCAGCAGCTTAGAACGACAGGGGAACACTGAAGCTTTCTTT.